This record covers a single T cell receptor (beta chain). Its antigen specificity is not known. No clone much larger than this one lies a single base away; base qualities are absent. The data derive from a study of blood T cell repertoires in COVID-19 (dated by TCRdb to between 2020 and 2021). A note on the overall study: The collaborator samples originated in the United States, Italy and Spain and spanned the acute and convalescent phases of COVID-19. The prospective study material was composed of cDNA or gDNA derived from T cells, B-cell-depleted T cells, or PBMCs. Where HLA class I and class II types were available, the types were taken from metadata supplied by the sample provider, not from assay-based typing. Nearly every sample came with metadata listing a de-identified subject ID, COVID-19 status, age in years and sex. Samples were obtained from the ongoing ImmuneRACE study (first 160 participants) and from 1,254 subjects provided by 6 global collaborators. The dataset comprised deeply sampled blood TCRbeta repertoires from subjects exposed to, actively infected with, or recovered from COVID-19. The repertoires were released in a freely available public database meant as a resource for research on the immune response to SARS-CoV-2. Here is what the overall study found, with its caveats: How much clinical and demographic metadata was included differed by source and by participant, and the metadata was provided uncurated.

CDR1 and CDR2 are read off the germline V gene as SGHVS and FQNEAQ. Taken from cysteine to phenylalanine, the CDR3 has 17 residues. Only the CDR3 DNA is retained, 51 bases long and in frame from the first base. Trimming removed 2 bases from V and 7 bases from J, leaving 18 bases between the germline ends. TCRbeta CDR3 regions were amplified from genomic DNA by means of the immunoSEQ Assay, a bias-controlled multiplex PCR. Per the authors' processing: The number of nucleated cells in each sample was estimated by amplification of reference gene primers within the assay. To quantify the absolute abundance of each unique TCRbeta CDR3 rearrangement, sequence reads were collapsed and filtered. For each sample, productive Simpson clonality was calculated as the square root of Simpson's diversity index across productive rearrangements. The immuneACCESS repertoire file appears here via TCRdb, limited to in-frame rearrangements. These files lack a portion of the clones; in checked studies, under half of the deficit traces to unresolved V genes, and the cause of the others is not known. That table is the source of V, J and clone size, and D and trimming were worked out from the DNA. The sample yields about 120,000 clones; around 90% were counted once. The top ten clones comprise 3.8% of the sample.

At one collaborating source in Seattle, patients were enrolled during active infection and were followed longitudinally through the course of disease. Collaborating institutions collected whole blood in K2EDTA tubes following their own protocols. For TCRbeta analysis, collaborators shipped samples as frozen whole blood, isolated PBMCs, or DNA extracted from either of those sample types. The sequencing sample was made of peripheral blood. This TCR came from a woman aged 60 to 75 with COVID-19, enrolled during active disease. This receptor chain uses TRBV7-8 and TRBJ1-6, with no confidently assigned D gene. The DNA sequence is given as TGTGCCAGCAGCTTAACTCGGGGTTCATCGCTCAATTCACCCCTCCACTTT. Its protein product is CASSLTRGSSLNSPLHF.